These 14 T cell receptor beta chains originate from one sample sequenced in a study of regulatory T cells in long-lasting Graves disease (dated by TCRdb to about 2021). Library preparation used multiplex PCR. The sequencing machine was an Illumina HiSeq 4000. CDR3 regions were amplified by Arm-PCR with iRepertoire HTBI primers to construct TCR beta libraries. In TCRdb, the public reads were trimmed at Q25 with fastp and aligned with MiXCR, with productive beta chains retained. CDR3 protein sequences are deduplicated, and each keeps its most common genes and DNA. The sample records approximately 350,000 distinct CDR3 sequences, about 17% of which are singletons. The leading ten clones occupy around 21% of the sample. The meaning of the sample's time point label: newly diagnosed GD, antithyroid drugs for less than 3 months. For both TCR sequencing and RNA sequencing, RNA was extracted from PBMCs using TRIzol.

These same records also appear under a second study, on T cells in Graves' hyperthyroidism and ophthalmopathy.

The sequenced sample was peripheral blood mononuclear cells (PBMCs), obtained at new diagnosis, from a patient treated with antithyroid drugs. Receptor source: a young woman with Graves disease. Donor details come from another sample of the same person, matched by shared clones.

The genes are TRBV5-1 and TRBJ1-4; no definite D call. CDR1 SGHRS and CDR2 YFSETQ come from the germline V gene. The CDR3 covers 16 residues. The V gene lost 1 base and the J gene lost 5 bases, with 15 bases spanning the gap. CDR3 sequence reads: CASSLRSSVENEKLFF. The CDR3 DNA reads as TGCGCCAGCAGCTTGAGATCGTCAGTGGAAAATGAAAAACTGTTTTTT.

Only a few counts were recorded for this clonotype. The genes are TRBV4-2 and TRBJ2-1, with TRBD2 matching over 9 bases. Per germline, CDR1 LGHNA and CDR2 YNFKEQ. V shed 0 bases and J 0 bases; nucleotides not matched to a gene: 9. The CDR3 is made up of 19 amino acids. The CDR3 DNA is TGTGCCAGCAGCCAAGATGTTTCTAGCGGGGTGGGCTCCTACAATGAGCAGTTCTTC. As protein: CASSQDVSSGVGSYNEQFF.

This clonotype was observed many times. J is TRBJ1-4 and V is TRBV12-3 or TRBV12-4, with unresolved D. The CDR3 sequence is 15 residues long. V was shortened by 5 bases and J by 1 base, with 11 bases between the two germline ends. The CDR3 nucleotides read TGTGCCAGCAGTACAAACTCGGGAACTAATGAAAAACTGTTTTTT. It encodes CASSTNSGTNEKLFF.

This sequence joins TRBV6-1 and TRBJ1-2, with 10 bases identical to TRBD1. The CDR3 spans 14 residues. J was trimmed by 8 bases and V by 7 bases; bases with no gene match: 10. CDR1 and CDR2 from the germline V gene are MNHNS and SASEGT. CDR3 in amino acids: CASTKTGGAEGYTF. In DNA, the CDR3 is TGTGCCAGCACTAAGACAGGGGGCGCGGAAGGCTACACCTTC.

Details on this clonotype: The junction shows a germline mismatch at one end, possibly a read error. This sequence joins TRBV30 and TRBJ1-5; D not resolved. CDR3 length equals 15 residues. Germline values: CDR1 GTSNPN, CDR2 SVGIG (reference sequence). CDR3 amino acids: CAWGEGRTLDQAQHF. The CDR3 DNA sequence: TGTGCCTGGGGCGAAGGACGGACCCTAGATCAGGCCCAGCATTTT.

The chain recombines TRBV9 with TRBJ2-1; 10 bases fit TRBD2. Germline CDR1 reads SGDLS; CDR2 reads YYNGEE. V trimming: 3 bases; J trimming: 6 bases; junction bases outside the gene matches: 6. The CDR3 runs 15 residues. The CDR3 nucleotides are TGTGCCAGCAGCGGATCCGGGACTAGCGTCAATGAGCAGTTCTTC. It yields the protein CASSGSGTSVNEQFF. The variable domain in full, completed from reference TRBV9 and TRBJ2-1, reads DSGVTQTPKHLITATGQRVTLRCSPRSGDLSVYWYQQSLDQGLQFLIQYYNGEERAKGNILERFSAQQFPDLHSELNLSSLELGDSALYFCASSGSGTSVNEQFFGPGTRLTVL.

This sequence joins TRBV11-1 and TRBJ2-1; D is unclear. Trimming took 1 base from V and 9 from J, leaving 7 bases between them. CDR3 length equals 12 residues. Germline lookup yields CDR1 SGHAT and CDR2 FQDESV (reference sequence). In DNA, the CDR3 is TGTGCCAGCAGCTTAGGCGTCAGTGAGCAGTTCTTC. It codes for CASSLGVSEQFF.

A single count supports this clonotype. This sequence is one base from a far larger clone and is likely a read error. The chain combines TRBV27 with TRBJ1-1, with D perhaps matching TRBD1 (6 bases). Germline V gene lookup returns CDR1 MNHEY and CDR2 SMNVEV (reference sequence). CDR3 length equals 13 residues. Written as DNA, the CDR3 is TGTGTCAGCAGTTACAGGGTGAACACTGAAGCTTTCTTT. Its translation: CVSSYRVNTEAFF.

Concerning this clonotype itself: Being one base from a much bigger clone, this may be a read error. The final CDR3 position lacks the conserved phenylalanine or tryptophan, pointing to a likely read error. The CDR3 DNA reads TGTGCCAGCAGCTTGGAGCGACAGAGCAATGAGCAGTTCTCC. It is translated as CASSLERQSNEQFS. The chain joins TRBV11-2 to TRBJ2-1; tentatively, D is TRBD1 (5 bases). The V and J ends lost 3 bases and 6 bases respectively, with 12 bases between them. Germline CDR1 SGHAT, CDR2 FQNNGV. The CDR3 consists of 14 residues.

The gene calls are TRBV5-1 and TRBJ1-3; 10 bases are shared with TRBD1. The ends lost 6 bases at V and 2 bases at J; junction bases unmatched: 5. CDR3 length: 15 amino acids. Germline lookup yields CDR1 SGHRS and CDR2 YFSETQ. This CDR3 reads CASNPGTGAGNTIYF. DNA for the CDR3: TGCGCCAGCAACCCCGGGACAGGGGCTGGAAACACCATATATTTT.

The genes are TRBV20-1 and TRBJ2-7; weak D call: TRBD1 (5 bases). The CDR3 runs to 11 residues. Germline V lookup: CDR1 DFQATT, CDR2 SNEGSKA (reference sequence). The V end was cut by 2 bases, the J end by 6 bases, with 8 bases between. The CDR3: CSARQGCEQYF. CDR3 in DNA: TGCAGTGCTAGACAGGGTTGCGAGCAGTACTTC.

This clonotype appeared once. A much larger clone differs from this one at a single base, so this may be a read error. The CDR3 DNA reads as TGTGCCACCGAAAGCGGGAGCACAGATACGCAGTATTTT. Amino acids: CATESGSTDTQYF. The chain carries TRBV10-3 and TRBJ2-3, with TRBD2 as a possible D gene (6 bases). The V end was cut by 10 bases, the J end by 0 bases, with 11 bases between. The germline gives CDR1 ENHRY, CDR2 SYGVKD. CDR3 length: 13 residues.

This clonotype appeared many times. CDR3 residues: CASSLEGSVEETQYF. CDR3 DNA sequence: TGCGCCAGCAGCTTGGAGGGGAGCGTTGAAGAGACCCAGTACTTC. The V call is TRBV5-1, the J call TRBJ2-5; D tentatively reads TRBD1 or TRBD2 (5 bases each). V was pared by 0 bases and J by 3 bases, with 12 bases between. This CDR3 is built from 15 residues. Germline V CDR1 and CDR2: SGHRS, YFSETQ.

This clonotype has ten or more counts. The chain has TRBV2 and TRBJ2-7; TRBD2 matches 7 bases. This CDR3 is 16 amino acids long. Germline values: CDR1 SNHLY, CDR2 FYNNEI. V lost 0 bases and J lost 3; bases outside the gene matches: 8. DNA for the CDR3: TGTGCCAGCAGTGAAGCGCGTCACCGGGGGGACTACGAGCAGTACTTC. Translating it yields CASSEARHRGDYEQYF.